The 9 T cell receptor beta chains in this list originate from one sample, sequenced in a study of tumor-infiltrating lymphocytes in primary liver carcinoma. Constant-region priming of about 0.5 ug total RNA yielded TCR beta cDNA. Slightly modified ARM-PCR, run as three nested multiplex PCR rounds, produced the TCR beta libraries. The two initial PCR rounds, roughly 11 cycles each, used TRBV1-TRBV30 forward and C-beta reverse primers. Each CDR3 protein is one row after TCRdb ran MiXCR on the multiplex PCR reads. This table has just over 300,000 distinct CDR3 sequences, more than 55% appearing once. Germline DNA was extracted alongside blood RNA, which was obtained from unsorted whole blood. Sequenced sample: peripheral blood. The receptors stem from a woman in her twenties or thirties with primary liver carcinoma and hepatitis B virus infection.

The rearrangement uses TRBV5-6 and TRBJ2-5; D remains unclear. Trimming left V 2 bases short and J 4 bases short, with 12 bases between. CDR3 length: 14 amino acids. CDR1 is SGHDT and CDR2 is YYEEEE in the germline V gene. The CDR3 region is CASSFPSEGETQYF. The CDR3 bases are TGTGCCAGCAGCTTTCCCTCTGAAGGAGAGACCCAGTACTTC. Full variable domain (remainder filled in from reference TRBV5-6 and TRBJ2-5): DAGVTQSPTHLIKTRGQQVTLRCSPKSGHDTVSWYQQALGQGPQFIFQYYEEEERQRGNFPDRFSGHQFPNYSSELNVNALLLGDSALYLCASSFPSEGETQYFGPGTRLLVL.

In the case of this clonotype: The junction departs from the called germline gene at one end, perhaps through a read error. The chain recombines TRBV7-8 with TRBJ1-6; D is uncertain. This CDR3 region has 13 residues. In germline, CDR1 is SGHVS, CDR2 FQNEAQ. The CDR3 nucleotides read TGTGCCGGCAGCTTAGGGAAATCAAAACCCCTCCACTTT. Its translation is CAGSLGKSKPLHF.

The chain carries TRBV7-8 and TRBJ2-2, with TRBD2 identical over 10 bases. The CDR3 consists of 17 residues. Germline lookup yields CDR1 SGHVS and CDR2 FQNEAQ. After removal of 1 base from V and 4 bases from J, the junction contained 6 bases not matched to a gene. CDR3: CASSLELAGVRTGELFF. Written as DNA, the CDR3 is TGTGCCAGCAGCTTAGAGCTAGCGGGAGTTCGCACCGGGGAGCTGTTTTTT. Full variable domain (rest looked up from reference TRBV7-8 and TRBJ2-2): GAGVSQSPRYKVAKRGQDVALRCDPISGHVSLFWYQQALGQGPEFLTYFQNEAQLDKSGLPSDRFFAERPEGSVSTLKIQRTQQEDSAVYLCASSLELAGVRTGELFFGEGSRLTVL.

Turning to this clonotype: A read error is possible here, since a much larger clone lies one base away. This CDR3 fails to terminate in the conserved phenylalanine or tryptophan, so it likely reflects a read error. This sequence joins TRBV6-6 and TRBJ2-7, with 11 bases aligning to TRBD2. The V segment lost 6 bases and the J segment 3 bases; nucleotides outside the gene matches: 4. CDR1 is MNHNY and CDR2 is SVGAGI in the germline V gene (reference sequence). The CDR3 consists of 14 residues. The CDR3 region has the DNA TGTGCCAGCAGCGCCGGGACTAGCGGCTACGAGCAGTACCTC. Protein: CASSAGTSGYEQYL.

To note about this clonotype: Because it lacks the conserved phenylalanine or tryptophan at the end, this CDR3 is likely a read error. The gene calls are TRBV5-4 and TRBJ1-6, with 12 positions matching TRBD1. The junction had 5 bases not matched to a gene; V was cut back by 4 bases and J by 12 bases. The CDR3 totals 14 residues. The germline gives CDR1 SGHNT, CDR2 YYREEE (reference sequence). The CDR3 nucleotides read TGTGCCAGCAGCGGGACAGGGGGCAGTTTACCCCTCCACATT. Translating it yields CASSGTGGSLPLHI.

The CDR3 region has the DNA TGTGCCAGCAGTTTCTGGGCGGGGCTCACCTACAATGAGCAGTTCTTC. Amino acid sequence: CASSFWAGLTYNEQFF. The rearrangement links TRBV28 to TRBJ2-1; maybe TRBD2 (6 bases). V was pared by 3 bases and J by 2 bases, with 14 bases between. The length of the CDR3 is 16 residues. CDR1 and CDR2 from the germline V gene are MDHEN and SYDVKM.

As for this clonotype: One end of the junction fails to match germline, which may point to a read error. The J gene is TRBJ2-1, the V gene TRBV5-1; the match to TRBD2 covers 9 bases. CDR3 length: 15 residues. Germline assignment: CDR1 SGHRS and CDR2 YFSETQ. CDR3: CASSLGLAGYYEEFF. DNA of the CDR3: TGCGCCAGCAGCTTAGGGCTAGCGGGATACTATGAGGAGTTCTTC. Full variable domain (remainder filled in from reference TRBV5-1 and TRBJ2-1): KAGVTQTPRYLIKTRGQQVTLSCSPISGHRSVSWYQQTPGQGLQFLFEYFSETQRNKGNFPGRFSGRQFSNSRSEMNVSTLELGDSALYLCASSLGLAGYYEEFFGPGTRLTVL.

This clonotype was counted at least ten times. This chain joins TRBV28 and TRBJ1-1; 9 bases are a match to TRBD1. Looked up from germline, CDR1 is MDHEN and CDR2 is SYDVKM. The V and J ends lost 7 bases and 10 bases, in that order; junction bases with no gene match: 10. The CDR3 is 13 residues long. The CDR3 spells CASTRDRVNAAFF. CDR3 sequence (DNA): TGTGCCAGCACTAGGGACAGGGTTAATGCAGCTTTCTTT.

This clonotype was detected only a few times. Relative to the germline gene, one junction end is altered; a read error may explain this. The V and J genes are TRBV11-2 and TRBJ2-1; no clear D. In germline, CDR1 is SGHAT, CDR2 FQNNGV. CDR3 size: 12 residues. The CDR3 coding sequence is TGTGCCAGCAGCTCAAGAAAGGGTGAGCAGTCCTTC. Translating gives CASSSRKGEQSF.